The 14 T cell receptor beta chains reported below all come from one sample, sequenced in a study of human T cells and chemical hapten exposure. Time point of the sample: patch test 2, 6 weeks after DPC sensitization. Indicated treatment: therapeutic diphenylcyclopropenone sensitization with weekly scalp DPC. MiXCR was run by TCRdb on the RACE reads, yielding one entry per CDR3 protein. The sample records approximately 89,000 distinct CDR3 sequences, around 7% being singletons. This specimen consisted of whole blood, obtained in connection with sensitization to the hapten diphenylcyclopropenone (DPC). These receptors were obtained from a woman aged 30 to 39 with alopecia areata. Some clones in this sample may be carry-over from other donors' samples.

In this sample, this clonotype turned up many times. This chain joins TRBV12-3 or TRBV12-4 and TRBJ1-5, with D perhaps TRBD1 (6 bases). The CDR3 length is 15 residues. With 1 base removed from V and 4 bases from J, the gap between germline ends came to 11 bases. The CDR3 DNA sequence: TGTGCCAGCAGTTTAGGGGGGACACCGAATCAGCCCCAGCATTTT. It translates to CASSLGGTPNQPQHF.

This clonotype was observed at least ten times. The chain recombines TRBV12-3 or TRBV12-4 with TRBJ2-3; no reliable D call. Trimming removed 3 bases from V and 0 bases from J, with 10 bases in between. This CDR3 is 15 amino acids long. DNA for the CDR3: TGTGCCAGCAGTTTCCTGCCTCTTAGCACAGATACGCAGTATTTT. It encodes CASSFLPLSTDTQYF.

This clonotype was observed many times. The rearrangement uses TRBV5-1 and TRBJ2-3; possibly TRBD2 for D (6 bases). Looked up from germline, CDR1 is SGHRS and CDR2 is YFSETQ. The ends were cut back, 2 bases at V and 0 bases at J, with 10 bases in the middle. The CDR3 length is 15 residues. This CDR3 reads CASSFDGGSTDTQYF. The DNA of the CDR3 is TGCGCCAGCAGCTTTGACGGGGGAAGCACAGATACGCAGTATTTT.

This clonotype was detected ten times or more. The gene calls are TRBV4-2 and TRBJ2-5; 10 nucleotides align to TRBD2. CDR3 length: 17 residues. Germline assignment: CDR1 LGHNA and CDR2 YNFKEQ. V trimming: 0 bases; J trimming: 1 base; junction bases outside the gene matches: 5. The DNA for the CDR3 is TGTGCCAGCAGCCAAGAATATGTAGCGGGGGGCCAAGAGACCCAGTACTTC. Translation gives CASSQEYVAGGQETQYF.

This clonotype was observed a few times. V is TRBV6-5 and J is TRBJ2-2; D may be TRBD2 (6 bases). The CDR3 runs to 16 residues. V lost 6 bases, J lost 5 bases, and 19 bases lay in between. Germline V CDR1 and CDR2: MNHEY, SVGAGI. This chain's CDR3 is CASSLGLRAITGELFF. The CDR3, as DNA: TGTGCCAGCAGCTTGGGACTTCGGGCGATAACCGGGGAGCTGTTTTTT.

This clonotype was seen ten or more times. In nucleotides, the CDR3 is TGCAGTGCTAGACTTTACACTAATGAAAAACTGTTTTTT. Translating it yields CSARLYTNEKLFF. The rearrangement links TRBV20-1 to TRBJ1-4; D ambiguous. The CDR3 consists of 13 residues. In germline, CDR1 is DFQATT, CDR2 SNEGSKA (reference sequence). The V end was cut by 2 bases, the J end by 2 bases, with 6 bases between.

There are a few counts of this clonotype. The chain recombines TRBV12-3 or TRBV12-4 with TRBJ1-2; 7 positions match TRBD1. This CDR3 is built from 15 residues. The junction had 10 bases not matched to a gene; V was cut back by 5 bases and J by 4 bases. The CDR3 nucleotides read TGTGCCAGCAGTCTAAGCCGGACAGGACCCTATGGCTACACCTTC. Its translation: CASSLSRTGPYGYTF.

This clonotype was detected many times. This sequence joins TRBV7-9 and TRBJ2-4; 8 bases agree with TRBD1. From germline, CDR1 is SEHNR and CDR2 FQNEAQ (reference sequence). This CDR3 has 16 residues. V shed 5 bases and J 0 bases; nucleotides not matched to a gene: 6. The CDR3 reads CASSQGQGLAKNIQYF. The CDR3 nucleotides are TGTGCCAGCAGCCAAGGACAGGGCTTAGCCAAAAACATTCAGTACTTC.

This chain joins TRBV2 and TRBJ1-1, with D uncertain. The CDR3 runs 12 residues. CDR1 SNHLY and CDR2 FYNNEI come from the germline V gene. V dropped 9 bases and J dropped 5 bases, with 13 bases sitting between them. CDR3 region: CASLSGGTEAFF. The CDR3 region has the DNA TGTGCCAGTCTATCAGGTGGGACTGAAGCTTTCTTT.

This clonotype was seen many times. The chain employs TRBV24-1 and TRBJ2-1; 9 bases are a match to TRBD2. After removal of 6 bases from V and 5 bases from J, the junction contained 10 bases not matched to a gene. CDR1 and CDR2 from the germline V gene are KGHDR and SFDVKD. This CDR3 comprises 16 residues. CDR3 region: CATSPNGGLAHNEQFF. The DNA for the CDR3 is TGTGCCACCAGTCCCAACGGGGGACTAGCCCACAATGAGCAGTTCTTC.

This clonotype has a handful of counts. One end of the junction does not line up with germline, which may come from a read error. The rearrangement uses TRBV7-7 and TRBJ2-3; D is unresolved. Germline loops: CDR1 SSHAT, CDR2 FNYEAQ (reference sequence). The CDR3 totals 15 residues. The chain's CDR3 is CASSLSTASTDTQYF. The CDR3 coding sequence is TGTGCTAGCAGCTTATCTACCGCTAGCACAGATACGCAGTATTTT.

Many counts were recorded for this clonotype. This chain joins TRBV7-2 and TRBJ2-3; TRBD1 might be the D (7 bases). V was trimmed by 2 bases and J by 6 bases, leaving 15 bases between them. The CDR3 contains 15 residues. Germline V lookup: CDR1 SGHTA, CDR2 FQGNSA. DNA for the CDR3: TGTGCCAGCAGCTTATGGTCAGGGGGGCAGGATACGCAGTATTTT. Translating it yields CASSLWSGGQDTQYF.

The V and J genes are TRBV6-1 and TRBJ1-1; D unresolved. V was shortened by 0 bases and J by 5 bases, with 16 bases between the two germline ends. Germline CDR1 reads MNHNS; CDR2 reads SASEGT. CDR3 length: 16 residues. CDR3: CASSEAEGEGSTEAFF. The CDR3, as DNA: TGTGCCAGCAGTGAAGCGGAGGGTGAGGGTTCAACTGAAGCTTTCTTT.

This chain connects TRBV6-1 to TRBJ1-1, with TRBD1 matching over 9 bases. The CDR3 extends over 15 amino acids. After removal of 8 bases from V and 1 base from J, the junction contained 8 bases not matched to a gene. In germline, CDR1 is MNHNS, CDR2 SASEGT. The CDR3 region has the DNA TGTGCCAGCGCTACAGGGGGCTCGGGGAACACTGAAGCTTTCTTT. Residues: CASATGGSGNTEAFF.